The next 10 T cell receptor beta chains were all read from a single sample in a study of blood T cell repertoires in COVID-19. Libraries were prepared by immunoSEQ multiplex PCR; TCRdb keeps only in-frame clonotypes and omits some of them. The sample includes a few hundred thousand clones, approximately 83% of them seen just once. Sequenced material: peripheral blood. The receptors shown here come from a person between 65 and 79 years old with COVID-19, enrolled during active disease.

This clone was detected only a few times. The V gene is TRBV5-1, the J gene TRBJ2-1; a possible D gene is TRBD1 (7 bases). CDR1 is SGHRS and CDR2 is YFSETQ in the germline V gene. V was trimmed by 0 bases and J by 6 bases, leaving 16 bases between them. This CDR3 is built from 16 residues. Here the CDR3 reads CASSLDGQGGRNEQFF. CDR3 in DNA: TGCGCCAGCAGCTTGGACGGCCAGGGGGGTCGCAATGAGCAGTTCTTC.

This chain uses TRBV29-1 with TRBJ2-2, with D maybe TRBD1 (6 bases). Germline V CDR1 and CDR2: SQVTM, ANQGSEA. V gave up 7 bases and J gave up 0 bases, with 12 bases separating them. CDR3 size: 14 residues. For the CDR3, the DNA is TGCAGCGCGGCTGAGGGGGCGAACACCGGGGAGCTGTTTTTT. It translates to CSAAEGANTGELFF.

This sequence joins TRBV7-2 and TRBJ2-3; 12 nucleotides align to TRBD2. The germline gives CDR1 SGHTA, CDR2 FQGNSA. Trimming took 3 bases from V and 3 from J; bases not matched to a gene: 10. The CDR3 consists of 18 residues. The CDR3: CASSFTPLAGGQTDTQYF. CDR3 sequence (DNA): TGTGCCAGCAGCTTTACCCCGCTAGCGGGAGGGCAAACAGATACGCAGTATTTT. Full variable domain (outside the CDR3, taken from reference TRBV7-2 and TRBJ2-3): GAGVSQSPSNKVTEKGKDVELRCDPISGHTALYWYRQSLGQGLEFLIYFQGNSAPDKSGLPSDRFSAERTGGSVSTLTIQRTQQEDSAVYLCASSFTPLAGGQTDTQYFGPGTRLTVL.

The rearrangement links TRBV10-3 to TRBJ2-2; TRBD2 matches at 12 bases. With 4 bases clipped from V and 5 bases from J, the junction kept 8 bases outside the gene matches. The CDR3 covers 17 residues. From germline, CDR1 is ENHRY and CDR2 SYGVKD. In DNA form, the CDR3 reads TGTGCCATCAGTGGGCTAGCGGGGGGGCTCGGTACCGGGGAGCTGTTTTTT. Translation: CAISGLAGGLGTGELFF.

V is TRBV7-9 and J is TRBJ2-7; 9 nucleotides agree with TRBD1. CDR1 and CDR2 from the germline V gene are SEHNR and FQNEAQ (reference sequence). J gave up 5 bases and V 5 bases, and 7 bases lay outside the gene matches. The CDR3 is 14 amino acids. CDR3 sequence reads: CASSAGTGLDEQYF. CDR3 sequence (DNA): TGTGCCAGCAGCGCCGGGACAGGGTTGGACGAGCAGTACTTC.

The chain joins TRBV10-3 to TRBJ2-1; 8 positions match TRBD1. The CDR3 runs 12 residues. Germline values: CDR1 ENHRY, CDR2 SYGVKD. After removal of 7 bases from V and 5 bases from J, the junction contained 1 base not matched to a gene. The CDR3: CAIKQGDNEQFF. The CDR3 DNA reads as TGTGCCATCAAACAGGGGGACAATGAGCAGTTCTTC.

The chain employs TRBV24-1 and TRBJ1-1; no firm D call. Germline V gene data show CDR1 as KGHDR and CDR2 as SFDVKD. CDR3 size: 14 residues. The germline V and J ends were trimmed by 0 bases and 10 bases, with 14 bases remaining between them. The CDR3 DNA sequence: TGTGCCACCAGTGATTTGGGGCAGAGCCTCGGAGCTTTCTTT. Translated: CATSDLGQSLGAFF.

The rearrangement uses TRBV7-9 and TRBJ1-3; TRBD1 matches at 8 bases. Germline assignment: CDR1 SEHNR and CDR2 FQNEAQ (reference sequence). Trimming cost V 5 bases and J 2 bases; bases outside gene matches: 17. CDR3 length: 19 amino acids. CDR3 sequence: CASSRRQGPPGEAGNTIYF. Here the CDR3 DNA reads TGTGCCAGCAGCCGTCGACAGGGGCCTCCGGGAGAAGCTGGAAACACCATATATTTT.

The chain recombines TRBV28 with TRBJ2-1; tentative D call: TRBD2 (6 bases). V was trimmed by 6 bases and J by 1 base, leaving 19 bases between them. This CDR3 comprises 17 residues. CDR1 is MDHEN and CDR2 is SYDVKM in the germline V gene. The DNA of the CDR3 is TGTGCCAGCAGCGGTTCGGGGGTGGGAAGGTCCTACAATGAGCAGTTCTTC. Its translation is CASSGSGVGRSYNEQFF. The variable domain in full, with the rest retrieved from reference TRBV28 and TRBJ2-1, is DVKVTQSSRYLVKRTGEKVFLECVQDMDHENMFWYRQDPGLGLRLIYFSYDVKMKEKGDIPEGYSVSREKKERFSLILESASTNQTSMYLCASSGSGVGRSYNEQFFGPGTRLTVL.

This chain joins TRBV6-2 or TRBV6-3 and TRBJ2-2; TRBD2 aligns across 8 bases. The CDR3 totals 16 residues. Trimming removed 3 bases from V and 1 base from J; junction bases left unmatched: 4. From germline, CDR1 is MNHEY and CDR2 SVGEGT. In DNA form, the CDR3 reads TGTGCCAGCAGTTATCGGGGGGGCCTGAACACCGGGGAGCTGTTTTTT. This sequence encodes CASSYRGGLNTGELFF.